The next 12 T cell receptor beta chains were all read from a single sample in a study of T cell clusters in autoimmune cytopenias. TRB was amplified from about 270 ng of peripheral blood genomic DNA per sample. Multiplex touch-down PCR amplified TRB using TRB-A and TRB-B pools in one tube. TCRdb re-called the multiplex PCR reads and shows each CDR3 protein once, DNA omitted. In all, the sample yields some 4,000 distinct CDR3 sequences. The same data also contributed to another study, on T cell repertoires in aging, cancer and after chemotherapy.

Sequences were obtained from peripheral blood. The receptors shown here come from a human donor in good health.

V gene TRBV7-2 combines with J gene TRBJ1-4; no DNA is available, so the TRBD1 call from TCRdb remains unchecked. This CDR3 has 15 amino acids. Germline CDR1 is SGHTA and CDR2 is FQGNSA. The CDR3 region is CASSLISGIGGKLFF.

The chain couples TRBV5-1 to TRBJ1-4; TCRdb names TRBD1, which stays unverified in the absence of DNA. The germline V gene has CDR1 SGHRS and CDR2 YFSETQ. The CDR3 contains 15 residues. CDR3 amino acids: CASSLGLPRGEKLFF.

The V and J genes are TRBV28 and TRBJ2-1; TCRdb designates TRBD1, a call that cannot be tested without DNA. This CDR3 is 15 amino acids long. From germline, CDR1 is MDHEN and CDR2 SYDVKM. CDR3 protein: CASAYRGRPNNEQFF.

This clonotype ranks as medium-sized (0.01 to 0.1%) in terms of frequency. This CDR3 reads CASRPVGAISNQPQHF. The chain combines TRBV27 with TRBJ1-5; TCRdb's D call of TRBD1 is untestable without DNA. The CDR3 contains 16 residues. Germline CDR1 and CDR2: MNHEY and SMNVEV (reference sequence).

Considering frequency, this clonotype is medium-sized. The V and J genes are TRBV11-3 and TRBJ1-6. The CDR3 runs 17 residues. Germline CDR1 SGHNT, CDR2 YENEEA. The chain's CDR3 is CASTLLPQSSYNSPLHF.

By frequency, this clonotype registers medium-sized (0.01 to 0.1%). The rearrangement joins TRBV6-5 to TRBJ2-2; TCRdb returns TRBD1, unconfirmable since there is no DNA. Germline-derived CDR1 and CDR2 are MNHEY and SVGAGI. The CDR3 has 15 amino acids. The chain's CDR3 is CASSTAGAITGELFF.

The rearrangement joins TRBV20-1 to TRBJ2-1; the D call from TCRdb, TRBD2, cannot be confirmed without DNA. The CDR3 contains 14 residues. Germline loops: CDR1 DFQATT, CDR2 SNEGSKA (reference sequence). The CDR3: CSAQPGPARGEQFF.

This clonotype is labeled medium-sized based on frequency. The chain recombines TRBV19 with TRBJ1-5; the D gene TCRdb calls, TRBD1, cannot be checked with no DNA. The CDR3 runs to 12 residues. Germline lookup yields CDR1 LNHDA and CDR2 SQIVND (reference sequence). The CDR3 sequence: CATEGTNQPQHF.

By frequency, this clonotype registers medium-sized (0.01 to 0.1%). This chain's CDR3 is CASSPQGGSGNTIYF. V and J are TRBV7-6 and TRBJ1-3; TCRdb returns TRBD1, unconfirmable since there is no DNA. The V gene's germline CDR1 is SGHVS and CDR2 FNYEAQ. The CDR3 length is 15 residues.

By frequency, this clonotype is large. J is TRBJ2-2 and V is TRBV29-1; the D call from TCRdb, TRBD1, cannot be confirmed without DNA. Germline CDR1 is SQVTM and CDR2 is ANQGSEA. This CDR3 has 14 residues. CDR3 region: CSGRGRGDTGELFF.

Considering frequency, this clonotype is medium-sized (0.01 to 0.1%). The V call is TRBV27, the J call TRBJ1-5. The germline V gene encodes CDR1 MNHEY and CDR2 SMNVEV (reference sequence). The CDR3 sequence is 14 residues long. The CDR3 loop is CASSLMGSNQPQHF.

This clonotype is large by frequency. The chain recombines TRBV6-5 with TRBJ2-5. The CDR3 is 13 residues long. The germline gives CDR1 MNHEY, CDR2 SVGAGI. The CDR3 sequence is CASSYSDGETQYF.